This passage covers 19 T cell receptor beta chains from one sample sequenced in a study of T cells in narcolepsy. Only in-frame clones appear in the TCRdb table, and some are missing; sequencing was by immunoSEQ multiplex PCR. The repertoire consists of tens of thousands of clones, with roughly two thirds occurring once and the leading ten covering about 12%. Sequencing used memory (CD45RA-) CD4+ T cells from blood. Source of these receptors: a human donor in good health.

The CDR3 region has the DNA TGTGCCAGCAGCTTAGGGGGACAGGGCCATCAGCCCCAGCATTTT. It specifies CASSLGGQGHQPQHF. The V call is TRBV7-2, the J call TRBJ1-5; 9 bases agree with TRBD1. With 1 base clipped from V and 5 bases from J, the junction kept 3 bases outside the gene matches. The CDR3 is 15 amino acids. CDR1 and CDR2 (germline): SGHTA, FQGNSA.

The rearrangement joins TRBV15 to TRBJ2-1; D is undetermined. Germline values: CDR1 LNHNV, CDR2 YYDKDF (reference sequence). CDR3 size: 13 residues. Trimming shortened V by 0 bases and J by 9 bases, and 9 bases separated the two germline ends. The chain's CDR3 is CATSRDKLFEQFF. The CDR3 DNA follows: TGTGCCACCAGCAGAGATAAGTTGTTTGAGCAGTTCTTC.

This clone has just a few counts. The chain is built from TRBV10-3 and TRBJ2-2; 10 bases map to TRBD2. CDR3 length: 16 residues. Germline CDR1 reads ENHRY; CDR2 reads SYGVKD. The trim removed 10 bases at V and 5 bases at J, leaving 13 bases unmatched. The CDR3 bases are TGTGCCAGCAGCCCCCAGCGGGAGGGGGGGACCGGGGAGCTGTTTTTT. Protein product: CASSPQREGGTGELFF.

This clone came up a few times. The chain uses TRBV4-2 and TRBJ2-3; 8 bases fit TRBD2. This CDR3 comprises 16 residues. V lost 4 bases and J lost 6; bases outside the gene matches: 12. Germline CDR1 is LGHNA and CDR2 is YNFKEQ. CDR3 protein: CASSRNPTSVADTQYF. CDR3 sequence (DNA): TGTGCCAGCAGCCGCAACCCGACTAGCGTGGCGGATACGCAGTATTTT.

This clone turned up a few times. An end of the junction differs from the germline gene, which may be a read error. This rearrangement joins TRBV6-5 to TRBJ2-7; the match to TRBD1 covers 9 bases. Looked up from germline, CDR1 is MNHEY and CDR2 is SVGAGI. CDR3 length equals 11 residues. Here the CDR3 reads CASSDRDRDFF. CDR3 nucleotides: TGTGCCAGCAGTGACCGGGACAGGGACTTCTTC.

This rearrangement joins TRBV9 to TRBJ1-4; D is perhaps TRBD1 (5 bases). V gave up 7 bases and J gave up 7 bases, with 17 bases separating them. The length of the CDR3 is 14 residues. The germline CDR1 and CDR2 sequences are SGDLS and YYNGEE. The CDR3 sequence is CASRTSPGGEKLFF. CDR3 in DNA: TGTGCCAGCCGCACCAGTCCGGGGGGTGAAAAACTGTTTTTT.

V is TRBV2 and J is TRBJ1-5; 10 bases are a match to TRBD1. V gave up 7 bases and J gave up 5 bases; unmatched junction bases: 5. The CDR3 has 14 residues. From germline, CDR1 is SNHLY and CDR2 FYNNEI. The CDR3 spells CASKGQGGDQPQHF. CDR3 DNA: TGTGCCAGCAAAGGACAGGGGGGAGATCAGCCCCAGCATTTT.

Only a few counts were recorded for this clone. The chain uses TRBV7-2 and TRBJ2-5; no definite D call. There are 11 residues in the CDR3. Trimming shortened V by 5 bases and J by 4 bases, and 5 bases separated the two germline ends. Germline V gene data show CDR1 as SGHTA and CDR2 as FQGNSA. This CDR3 reads CASSPRETQYF. The CDR3 DNA follows: TGTGCCAGCAGCCCCCGAGAGACCCAGTACTTC.

The chain recombines TRBV28 with TRBJ2-1; 8 bases match TRBD2. CDR3 size: 15 residues. CDR1 is MDHEN, CDR2 SYDVKM, per germline. The trim removed 6 bases at V and 3 bases at J, leaving 7 bases unmatched. CDR3 nucleotides: TGTGCCAGCAGCCCTTCCAGCGGGAGCTACAATGAGCAGTTCTTC. It codes for CASSPSSGSYNEQFF. The variable domain in full, with the rest retrieved from reference TRBV28 and TRBJ2-1, is DVKVTQSSRYLVKRTGEKVFLECVQDMDHENMFWYRQDPGLGLRLIYFSYDVKMKEKGDIPEGYSVSREKKERFSLILESASTNQTSMYLCASSPSSGSYNEQFFGPGTRLTVL.

V gene TRBV5-1 combines with J gene TRBJ2-2, with D perhaps matching TRBD1 (5 bases). V was pared by 0 bases and J by 0 bases, with 6 bases between. The CDR3 loop spans 15 amino acids. The germline CDR1 and CDR2 sequences are SGHRS and YFSETQ. The DNA for the CDR3 is TGCGCCAGCAGCTTGGGACAGACGAACACCGGGGAGCTGTTTTTT. Translated, it gives CASSLGQTNTGELFF.

The rearrangement joins TRBV7-9 to TRBJ1-1; no firm D call. Germline V gene lookup returns CDR1 SEHNR and CDR2 FQNEAQ (reference sequence). The CDR3 is made up of 14 amino acids. The V gene lost 2 bases and the J gene lost 5 bases, with 12 bases spanning the gap. The CDR3 is CASSLSTGATEAFF. The CDR3 nucleotides are TGTGCCAGCAGCTTAAGCACGGGCGCGACTGAAGCTTTCTTT.

This chain uses TRBV5-1 with TRBJ2-1, with TRBD2 identical over 8 bases. V dropped 4 bases and J dropped 9; count of bases not matched to a gene: 12. Germline V lookup: CDR1 SGHRS, CDR2 YFSETQ. The CDR3 has 15 residues. Here the CDR3 reads CASSLGPLREGEQFF. The CDR3, as DNA: TGCGCCAGCAGCCTGGGACCCCTCCGGGAGGGTGAGCAGTTCTTC.

The rearrangement links TRBV7-3 to TRBJ2-2, with 8 nucleotides matching TRBD2. The V gene's germline CDR1 is SGHTA and CDR2 FQGTGA. The length of the CDR3 is 15 residues. V gave up 2 bases and J gave up 7 bases; unmatched junction bases: 6. The CDR3 DNA is TGTGCCAGCAGCTTAGACGGGAGGGCGAACGGGGAGCTGTTTTTT. This sequence encodes CASSLDGRANGELFF. Using reference TRBV7-3 and TRBJ2-2 for the parts outside the CDR3, the full variable domain is GAGVSQTPSNKVTEKGKYVELRCDPISGHTALYWYRQSLGQGPEFLIYFQGTGAADDSGLPNDRFFAVRPEGSVSTLKIQRTERGDSAVYLCASSLDGRANGELFFGEGSRLTVL.

This chain joins TRBV5-1 and TRBJ1-1; 7 bases line up with TRBD1. In germline, CDR1 is SGHRS, CDR2 YFSETQ. With V trimmed by 0 bases and J by 11 bases, 13 bases remained unmatched. This CDR3 spans 15 amino acids. The CDR3 DNA reads as TGCGCCAGCAGCTTGGGTATAGGGGGCAACCCCTACGCTTTCTTT. It specifies CASSLGIGGNPYAFF.

The chain is built from TRBV30 and TRBJ1-1; TRBD1 matches at 7 bases. Germline values: CDR1 GTSNPN, CDR2 SVGIG (reference sequence). The CDR3 length is 13 residues. The ends lost 8 bases at V and 0 bases at J; junction bases unmatched: 6. The CDR3 spells CAGKGQMNTEAFF. CDR3 sequence (DNA): TGTGCCGGAAAGGGACAGATGAACACTGAAGCTTTCTTT.

This clone was seen only a few times. The chain combines TRBV29-1 with TRBJ2-7; D not resolved. Germline values: CDR1 SQVTM, CDR2 ANQGSEA. V was pared by 4 bases and J by 0 bases, with 7 bases between. The CDR3 spans 12 residues. The CDR3: CSVVSNSYEQYF. CDR3 sequence (DNA): TGCAGCGTTGTATCCAACTCCTACGAGCAGTACTTC.

The V and J genes are TRBV5-5 and TRBJ1-6; weak D call: TRBD1 (6 bases). The length of the CDR3 is 14 residues. Trimming pared 5 bases from V and 7 bases from J, leaving 13 bases between. Germline assignment: CDR1 SGHKS and CDR2 YYEKEE (reference sequence). The CDR3, as DNA: TGTGCCAGCAGACTGGACAGCGACAATTCACCCCTCCACTTT. Translating gives CASRLDSDNSPLHF.

The chain is built from TRBV6-6 and TRBJ2-3; D unclear. V was pared by 2 bases and J by 4 bases, with 13 bases between. Germline V gene sequence: CDR1 MNHNY, CDR2 SVGAGI (reference sequence). CDR3 length equals 15 residues. CDR3 sequence (DNA): TGTGCCAGCAGTTACGGCCTGTCCGACGCAGATACGCAGTATTTT. It translates to CASSYGLSDADTQYF.

This clone has just a few counts. V is TRBV2 and J is TRBJ2-7; D unclear. V lost 2 bases, J lost 3 bases, and 2 bases lay in between. This CDR3 is built from 11 residues. Looked up from germline, CDR1 is SNHLY and CDR2 is FYNNEI. CDR3 sequence (DNA): TGTGCCAGCAGTGAACGCTACGAGCAGTACTTC. Its protein product is CASSERYEQYF.